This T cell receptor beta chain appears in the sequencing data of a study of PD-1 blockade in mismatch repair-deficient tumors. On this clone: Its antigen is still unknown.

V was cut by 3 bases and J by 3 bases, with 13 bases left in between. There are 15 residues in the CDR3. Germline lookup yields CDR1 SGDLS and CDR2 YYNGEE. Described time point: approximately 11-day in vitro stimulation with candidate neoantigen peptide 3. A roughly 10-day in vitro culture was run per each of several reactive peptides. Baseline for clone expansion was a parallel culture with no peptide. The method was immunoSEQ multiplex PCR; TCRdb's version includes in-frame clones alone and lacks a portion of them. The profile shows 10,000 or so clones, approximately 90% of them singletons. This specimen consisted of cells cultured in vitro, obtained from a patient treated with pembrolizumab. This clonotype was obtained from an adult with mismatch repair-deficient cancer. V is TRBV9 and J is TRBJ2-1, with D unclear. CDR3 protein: CASSGQDPLYNEQFF. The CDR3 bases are TGTGCCAGCAGCGGTCAGGACCCTCTCTACAATGAGCAGTTCTTC.